This TCR beta chain derives from a study of cytomegalovirus exposure and HLA in healthy donors. Trimming took off 3 bases at V and 2 bases at J, with 7 bases between the two ends. CDR3 length: 13 residues. Looked up from germline, CDR1 is SGHNT and CDR2 is YENEEA. The PCR had 60 Vbeta and 13 Jbeta primers. Sequencing was performed with immunoSEQ multiplex PCR; in TCRdb, only in-frame clones are kept and a portion is missing. The sample lists approximately 220,000 clones, more than 65% occurring once. Sequenced sample: PBMCs. V and J are TRBV11-3 and TRBJ1-1, with a tentative D call TRBD1 (5 bases). The TCR originated in a young woman in good health and CMV-seronegative. The CDR3 DNA sequence: TGTGCCAGCAGCTTCCAGGGTAACACTGAAGCTTTCTTT. It encodes CASSFQGNTEAFF. Supplemented by reference TRBV11-3 and TRBJ1-1, the full variable domain reads EAGVVQSPRYKIIEKKQPVAFWCNPISGHNTLYWYLQNLGQGPELLIRYENEEAVDDSQLPKDRFSAERLKGVDSTLKIQPAELGDSAVYLCASSFQGNTEAFFGQGTRLTVV.